The text below deals with one TCR beta chain. Germline V gene data show CDR1 as SGHTA and CDR2 as FQGTGA. This CDR3 contains 12 residues. Trimming took 2 bases from V and 5 from J, leaving 4 bases between them. This entry comes from a study of radiotherapy plus CTLA-4 blockade in lung cancer. Using immunoSEQ multiplex PCR, the repertoire was profiled, and TCRdb retains in-frame clones only, with some absent. The sample lists 55,000 to 80,000 clones; around 87% were seen once. The starting material was peripheral blood, obtained from a patient treated with radiotherapy plus ipilimumab. The origin of this receptor is a human donor with non-small cell lung cancer that progressed on radiotherapy plus ipilimumab. The chain employs TRBV7-3 and TRBJ2-1; the D is unclear. CDR3 coding DNA: TGTGCCAGCAGCTTAGTCGACAATGAGCAGTTCTTC. Amino acids: CASSLVDNEQFF.